Included here is one TCR beta chain sequence, with context. The study sampled blood at baseline, cycle 4 day 1, and cycle 7 day 1. This record belongs to a study of OX40 agonist ivuxolimab in advanced cancers. At the level of the study: With a range of roughly 23 to 90, age averaged roughly 61 years, and around 83% were male.

The CDR3 runs to 13 residues. From germline, CDR1 is SGHRS and CDR2 YFSETQ. The V gene lost 0 bases and the J gene lost 6 bases, with 9 bases spanning the gap. TCRdb's table, derived via immunoSEQ multiplex PCR, lists solely in-frame clones and lacks some. The sample holds under 90,000 clones, roughly 93% seen once. The chain carries TRBV5-1 and TRBJ1-2; D ambiguous. This sequence was found in an adult with an advanced solid tumor such as melanoma, head and neck, liver or kidney cancer. The sequences come from CD4+ or CD8+ T cells sorted from blood, collected in a trial of the OX40 agonist ivuxolimab. The CDR3 here is CASSLDRVDGYTF. The CDR3 region has the DNA TGCGCCAGCAGCTTGGATAGGGTCGATGGCTACACCTTC.